The T cell receptor (beta chain) under discussion was sequenced for a study of radiotherapy plus CTLA-4 blockade in lung cancer. Germline V gene sequence: CDR1 MNHNY, CDR2 SVGAGI (reference sequence). There are 15 residues in the CDR3. The V segment lost 6 bases and the J segment 0 bases; nucleotides outside the gene matches: 2. There are a few counts of this clone. Antigen specificity is unknown. The table came from immunoSEQ multiplex PCR; TCRdb's copy has only in-frame clones and leaves some out. The table lists 85,000 to 120,000 clones, over 65% of them singletons. Study conclusions and caveats: Some TCR clones had been derived from tumors. These clones expanded in peripheral blood after radiotherapy plus ipilimumab.

The chain links TRBV6-6 to TRBJ2-6, with 7 bases that match TRBD1. The sequencing here drew on peripheral blood, taken from a patient treated with radiotherapy plus ipilimumab. The sequence derives from a human donor with non-small cell lung cancer that progressed on radiotherapy plus ipilimumab. Some clones in this sample may be carry-over from other donors' samples. The CDR3 spells CASSRGTSGANVLTF. The CDR3 region has the DNA TGTGCCAGCAGCAGGGGGACCTCTGGGGCCAACGTCCTGACTTTC.